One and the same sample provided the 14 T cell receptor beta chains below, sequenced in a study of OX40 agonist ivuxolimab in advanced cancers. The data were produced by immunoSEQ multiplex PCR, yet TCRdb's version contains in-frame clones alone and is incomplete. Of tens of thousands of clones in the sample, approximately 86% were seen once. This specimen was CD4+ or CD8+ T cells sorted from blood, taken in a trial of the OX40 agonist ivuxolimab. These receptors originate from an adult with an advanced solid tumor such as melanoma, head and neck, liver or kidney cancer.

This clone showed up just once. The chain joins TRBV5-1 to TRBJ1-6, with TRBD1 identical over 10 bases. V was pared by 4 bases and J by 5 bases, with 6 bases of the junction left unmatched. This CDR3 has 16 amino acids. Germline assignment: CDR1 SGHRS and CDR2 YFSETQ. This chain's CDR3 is CASSPHGQGDNSPLHF. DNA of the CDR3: TGCGCCAGCAGCCCCCACGGACAGGGGGATAATTCACCCCTCCACTTT.

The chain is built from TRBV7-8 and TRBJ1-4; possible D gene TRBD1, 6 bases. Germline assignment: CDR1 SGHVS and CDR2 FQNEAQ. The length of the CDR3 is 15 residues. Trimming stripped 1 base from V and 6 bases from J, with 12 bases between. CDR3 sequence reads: CASSLDGQPYEKLFF. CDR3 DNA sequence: TGTGCCAGCAGCTTAGATGGACAGCCTTATGAAAAACTGTTTTTT.

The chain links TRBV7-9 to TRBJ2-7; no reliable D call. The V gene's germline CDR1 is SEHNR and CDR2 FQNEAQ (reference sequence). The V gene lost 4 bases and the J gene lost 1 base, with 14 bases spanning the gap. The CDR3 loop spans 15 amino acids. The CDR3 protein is CASSSDSVGSYEQYF. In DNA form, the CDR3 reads TGTGCCAGCAGCTCTGATTCCGTTGGGTCCTACGAGCAGTACTTC.

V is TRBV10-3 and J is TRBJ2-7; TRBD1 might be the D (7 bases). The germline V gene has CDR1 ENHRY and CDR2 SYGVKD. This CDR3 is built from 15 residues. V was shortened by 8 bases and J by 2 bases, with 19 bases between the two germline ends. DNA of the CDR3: TGTGCCATCTCCGGGCAGGGGGGCGCCCCCTACGAGCAGTACTTC. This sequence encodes CAISGQGGAPYEQYF.

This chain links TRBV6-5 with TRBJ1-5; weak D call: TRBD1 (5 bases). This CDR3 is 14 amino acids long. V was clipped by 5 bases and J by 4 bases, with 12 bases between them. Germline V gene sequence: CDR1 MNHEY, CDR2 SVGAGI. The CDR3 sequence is CASSELGENQPQHF. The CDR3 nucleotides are TGTGCCAGCAGTGAATTGGGGGAGAATCAGCCCCAGCATTTT.

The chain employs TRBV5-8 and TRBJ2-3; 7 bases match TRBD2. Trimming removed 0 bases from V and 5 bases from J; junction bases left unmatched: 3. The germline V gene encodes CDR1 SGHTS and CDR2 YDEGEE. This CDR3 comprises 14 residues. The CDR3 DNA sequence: TGTGCCAGCAGCTTGGAGCCTAGCGGAGATACGCAGTATTTT. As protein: CASSLEPSGDTQYF.

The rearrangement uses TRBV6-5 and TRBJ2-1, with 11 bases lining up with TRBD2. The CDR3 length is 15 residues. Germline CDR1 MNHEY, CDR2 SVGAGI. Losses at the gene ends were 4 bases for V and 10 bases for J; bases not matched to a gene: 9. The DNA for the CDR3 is TGTGCCAGCAGTTCGCCTAGCGGGGGGCCCTGGGAGCAGTTCTTC. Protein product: CASSSPSGGPWEQFF.

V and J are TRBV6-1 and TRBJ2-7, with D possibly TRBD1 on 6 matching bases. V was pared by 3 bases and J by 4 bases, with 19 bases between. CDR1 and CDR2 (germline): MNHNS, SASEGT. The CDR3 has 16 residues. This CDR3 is CASSDLQGTSDYEQYF. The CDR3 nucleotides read TGTGCCAGCAGTGACCTTCAGGGGACATCGGATTACGAGCAGTACTTC.

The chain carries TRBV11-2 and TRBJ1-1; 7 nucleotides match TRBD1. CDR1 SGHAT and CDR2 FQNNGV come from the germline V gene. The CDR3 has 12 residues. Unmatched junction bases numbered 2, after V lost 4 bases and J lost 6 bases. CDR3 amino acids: CASSYTGAEAFF. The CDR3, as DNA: TGTGCCAGCAGCTATACAGGGGCTGAAGCTTTCTTT.

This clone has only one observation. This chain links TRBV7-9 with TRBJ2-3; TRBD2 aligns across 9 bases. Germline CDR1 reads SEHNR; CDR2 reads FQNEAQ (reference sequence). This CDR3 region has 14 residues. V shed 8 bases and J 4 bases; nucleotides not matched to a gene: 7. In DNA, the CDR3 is TGTGCCAGCCAAACCAGCGGGGGGCCAGATACGCAGTATTTT. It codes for CASQTSGGPDTQYF.

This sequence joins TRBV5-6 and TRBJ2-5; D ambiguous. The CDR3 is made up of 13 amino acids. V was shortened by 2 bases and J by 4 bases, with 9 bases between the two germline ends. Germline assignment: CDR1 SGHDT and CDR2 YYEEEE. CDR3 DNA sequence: TGTGCCAGCAGCTTTTGGGTAGGAGAGACCCAGTACTTC. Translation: CASSFWVGETQYF. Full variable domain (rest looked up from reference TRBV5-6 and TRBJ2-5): DAGVTQSPTHLIKTRGQQVTLRCSPKSGHDTVSWYQQALGQGPQFIFQYYEEEERQRGNFPDRFSGHQFPNYSSELNVNALLLGDSALYLCASSFWVGETQYFGPGTRLLVL.

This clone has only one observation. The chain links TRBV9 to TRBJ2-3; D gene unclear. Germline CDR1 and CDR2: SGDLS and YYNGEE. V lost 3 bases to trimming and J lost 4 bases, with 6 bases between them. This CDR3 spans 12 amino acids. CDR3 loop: CASSAQPDTQYF. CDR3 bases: TGTGCCAGCAGCGCTCAGCCAGATACGCAGTATTTT.

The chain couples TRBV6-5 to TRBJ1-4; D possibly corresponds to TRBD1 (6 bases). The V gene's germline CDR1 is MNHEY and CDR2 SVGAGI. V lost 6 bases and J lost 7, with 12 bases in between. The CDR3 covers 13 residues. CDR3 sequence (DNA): TGTGCCAGCAGCAGGGACAACTCTGAAAAACTGTTTTTT. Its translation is CASSRDNSEKLFF.

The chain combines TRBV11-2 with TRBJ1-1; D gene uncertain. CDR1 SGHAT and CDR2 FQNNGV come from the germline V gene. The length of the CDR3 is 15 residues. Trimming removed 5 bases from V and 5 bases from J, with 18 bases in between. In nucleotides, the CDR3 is TGTGCCAGCAGCGCTTTCCCCGACTCTGGGACTGAAGCTTTCTTT. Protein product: CASSAFPDSGTEAFF.